The entry that follows covers one T cell receptor (beta chain) sequence. Its matching antigen is unknown. The data were obtained in a study of beta chain features in type 1 diabetes. General study findings and limits: All four CD4+ subsets from Type 1 diabetes patients carried moderately but significantly shorter TCRB CDR3s.

Investigators reverse transcribed all isolated RNA, so they sequenced expressed TCRB transcripts. TCRdb keeps only in-frame clones here, not all; method: immunoSEQ multiplex PCR. The sample records some 330,000 clones, roughly 12% being singletons. Trimming shortened V by 0 bases and J by 7 bases, and 7 bases separated the two germline ends. The CDR3 has 14 residues. Germline V gives CDR1 LGHNA, CDR2 YSLEER. The gene calls are TRBV4-3 and TRBJ1-6; D is undetermined. This receptor was identified in a woman aged 18-29 years with type 1 diabetes. The sequenced sample consisted of naive CD4+ T cells from blood. The CDR3 DNA sequence: TGCGCCAGCAGCCAAGACGAGAGGAATTCACCCCTCCACTTT. It encodes CASSQDERNSPLHF.